Listed here is a single T cell receptor (beta chain). Its antigen is as yet unknown. This sample was taken from a study of T cells in narcolepsy. General study points: Same-patient CSF and blood CD4+ T cell clonotypes included HCRT-specific and TRIB2-specific autoreactive ones. Blood of same and different patients, but not healthy controls, reportedly held recurring autoreactive clonotypes.

TCRdb keeps only in-frame clones here, not all; method: immunoSEQ multiplex PCR. The sample has about 30,000 clones, roughly 77% seen once. What was sequenced was CD45RA- memory CD4+ T cells from PBMCs. The sequence was obtained from a human donor with narcolepsy.

CDR3 sequence (DNA): TGTGCCAGCAGTGAATCGGGACCGAACACTGAAGCTTTCTTT. Protein product: CASSESGPNTEAFF. The V and J genes are TRBV6-1 and TRBJ1-1; the D gene is possibly TRBD1 (5 bases). The ends were cut back, 2 bases at V and 1 base at J, with 8 bases in the middle. Germline loops: CDR1 MNHNS, CDR2 SASEGT. The CDR3 is 14 residues long.